This T cell receptor (beta chain) was identified during a study of OX40 agonist ivuxolimab in advanced cancers. As for the study in general: A history of anti-PD-1, anti-PD-L1 or anti-CTLA-4 therapy was acceptable, and more than 30% had some.

Sequencing was performed with immunoSEQ multiplex PCR; in TCRdb, only in-frame clones are kept and a portion is missing. Of 25,000 to 40,000 clones in the sample, more than 75% were seen once. The CDR3 totals 14 residues. V gave up 2 bases and J gave up 1 base, with 8 bases separating them. Germline CDR1 and CDR2: MNHNS and SASEGT. This receptor was obtained from an adult with an advanced solid tumor such as melanoma, head and neck, liver or kidney cancer. The chain carries TRBV6-1 and TRBJ1-1; possible D gene TRBD1, 6 bases. The sample was CD4+ or CD8+ T cells sorted from blood, taken in a trial of the OX40 agonist ivuxolimab. The CDR3 DNA follows: TGTGCCAGCAGTGAAATAGGGGGGAACACTGAAGCTTTCTTT. This encodes CASSEIGGNTEAFF.